Listed below are T cell receptor beta chains from one sample, sequenced in a study of cytomegalovirus exposure and HLA in healthy donors. Sequencing was performed with immunoSEQ multiplex PCR; in TCRdb, only in-frame clones are kept and a portion is missing. There are approximately 150,000 clones in the sample; over 75% occur only once, and around 0.54% lies in the top ten. Sequenced sample: PBMCs. The receptors were gathered from a middle-aged woman in good health and CMV-seronegative. The CDR3 runs from the conserved cysteine through the conserved F or W. D genes are given only for firm matches. The size entry is marked missing in some rows and otherwise reads once, few, many or a size class.

TRBJ2-1 NA NA TRBV7-9 TGTGCCAGCAGCCACTCGGGCAATGAGCAGTTCTTC CASSHSGNEQFF
TRBJ2-7 NA NA TRBV5-4 TGTGCCAGCAGCGCTCACAGGGGGCGCAGAATTAGCGGGACTAACTACGAGCAGTACTTC CASSAHRGRRISGTNYEQYF
TRBJ2-3 NA NA TRBV7-9 TGTTCCAGCAGCCGTCAGAGGGTGGGACTCCCAGGACCAGATACGCAGTATTTT CSSSRQRVGLPGPDTQYF
TRBJ2-2 TRBD1 NA TRBV7-9 TGTGCCAGCAGCTACCGGACAGGGTACACCGGGGAGCTGTTTTTT CASSYRTGYTGELFF
TRBJ2-1 NA NA TRBV28 TGTGCCAGCACCATCCCTGGCGGAGGAGTATACAATGAGCAGTTCTTC CASTIPGGGVYNEQFF
TRBJ2-7 NA once TRBV5-4 TGTGCCAGCAGCTCGTTGACAGGCTCCTACGAGCAGTACTTC CASSSLTGSYEQYF
TRBJ1-1 TRBD1 NA TRBV9 TGTGCCAGCAGCAAAAAGGGACAGGGTGTATCCAATGAAGCTTTCTTT CASSKKGQGVSNEAFF
TRBJ1-3 NA NA TRBV6-6 TGTGCCAGCAGTTACTCTACGGGGGGGCTGGGAAACACCATATATTTT CASSYSTGGLGNTIYF
TRBJ1-4 NA once TRBV4-2 TGTGCCAGCAGCCAACCCGGACTTACCAATGAAAAACTGTTTTTT CASSQPGLTNEKLFF
TRBJ2-7 TRBD2 NA TRBV30 TGTGCCTGGAGTGTGAGGGACGCCAGCGGGAGGATCCCCTACGAGCAGTACTTC CAWSVRDASGRIPYEQYF
TRBJ1-2 NA NA TRBV7-9 TGTGCCAGCAGCTTAGCCGGTGGAGGGAGGTATGGCTACACCTTC CASSLAGGGRYGYTF
TRBJ2-1 TRBD1 NA TRBV6-1 TGTGCCAGCAGTGAGCGAGGGGGCGCATCTGATGAGCAGTTCTTC CASSERGGASDEQFF
TRBJ2-1 TRBD1 NA TRBV6-1 TGTGCCAGCAGTGAACCTGGAGACAGGGGAAAAAATGAGCAGTTCTTC CASSEPGDRGKNEQFF
TRBJ1-1 TRBD1 NA TRBV25-1 TGTGCCAGCAGTTTTGGACAGGGATCTGAAGCTTTCTTT CASSFGQGSEAFF
TRBJ2-7 TRBD2 few TRBV5-4 TGTGCCAGCAGCTTGGACCCTAGCGGTCCCTACGAGCAGTACTTC CASSLDPSGPYEQYF
TRBJ1-5 NA NA TRBV7-9 TGTGCCAGCAGCTTCGGACTGGGCCAGCCCCAGCATTTT CASSFGLGQPQHF
TRBJ2-2 TRBD1 NA TRBV2 TGTGCCAGCAGCCCCGGGACAGCGAACACCGGGGAGCTGTTTTTT CASSPGTANTGELFF
TRBJ1-3 NA NA TRBV2 TGTGCCAGCACCATAGGGGGGGTTTTCTCTGGAAACACCATATATTTT CASTIGGVFSGNTIYF
TRBJ2-7 TRBD1 NA TRBV10-1 TGCGCCAGCAGATCGACAGGGTCTAGCAACGAGCAGTACTTC CASRSTGSSNEQYF
TRBJ1-4 NA NA TRBV9 TGTGCCAGCACGGGAGCCATGAATGAAAAACTGTTTTTT CASTGAMNEKLFF
TRBJ2-3 TRBD2 NA TRBV30 TGTGCCTGGAGACGTACGTCCGGGACTAGCTTAGATACGCAGTATTTT CAWRRTSGTSLDTQYF
TRBJ2-7 NA NA TRBV11-2 TGTGCCAGCAGCCCCTCCGCCGCGGTTTTGAGGTACGAGCAGTACTTC CASSPSAAVLRYEQYF
TRBJ2-7 TRBD1 once TRBV5-6 TGTGCCAGCAGCAGCACCGGGACAGGGGACTACGAGCAGTACTTC CASSSTGTGDYEQYF
TRBJ2-7 TRBD2 NA TRBV7-2 TGTGCCAGCAGCTTTCAAAGCGGGAGTTCCTACGAGCAGTACTTC CASSFQSGSSYEQYF
TRBJ1-5 TRBD1 NA TRBV6-5 TGTGCCAGCAGTCTGGGACAGAATAGCAATCAGCCCCAGCATTTT CASSLGQNSNQPQHF
TRBJ1-5 NA once TRBV11-3 TGTGCCAGCAGCTTAGCGAGGGACGGGGGATACAATCAGCCCCAGCATTTT CASSLARDGGYNQPQHF
TRBJ1-2 TRBD1 NA TRBV4-2 TGTGCCAGCAGCCTCTCCGGGACAGGGGGCCCCGCCTATGGCTACACCTTC CASSLSGTGGPAYGYTF
TRBJ1-4 NA NA TRBV5-1 TGCGCCAGCAGCCTACGGACAGAAAGAAGTGAAAAACTGTTTTTT CASSLRTERSEKLFF
TRBJ2-5 NA NA TRBV11-2 TGTGCCAGCAGCTCACAGGTGGAAGAGACCCAGTACTTC CASSSQVEETQYF
TRBJ1-6 NA NA TRBV2 TGTGCCAGCAGGGAAGGGGCTTTCAATTCACCCCTCCACTTT CASREGAFNSPLHF
TRBJ2-3 TRBD2 NA TRBV5-8 TGTGCCAGCAGCCCGGGACTTAGACTAGCGGATGCAGATACGCAGTATTTT CASSPGLRLADADTQYF
TRBJ2-3 NA NA TRBV7-9 TGTTCCAGCAGCTTAGATTACTTTACTAGCACAGATACGCAGTATTTT CSSSLDYFTSTDTQYF
TRBJ1-2 TRBD1 NA TRBV28 TGTGCCAGCAGTTTTCCAGGGACAGGGGGCGACGGCTACACCTTC CASSFPGTGGDGYTF
TRBJ2-3 NA NA TRBV10-3 TGTGCCATCAAAAGGTCCCTAGCAAGGAGCACAGATACGCAGTATTTT CAIKRSLARSTDTQYF
TRBJ2-1 NA NA TRBV18 TGTGCCAGCTCACCACTGCGGTCCGGCGGGACAGTTAGCAATGAGCAGTTCTTC CASSPLRSGGTVSNEQFF
TRBJ2-2 NA NA TRBV9 TGTGCCAGCAGCGTCTCGGACAGGAGGGCTTCCACCGGGGAGCTGTTTTTT CASSVSDRRASTGELFF
TRBJ1-1 TRBD1 NA TRBV11-2 TGTGCCAGCAGCCCACAGACAGGGGGCGAAACTGAAGCTTTCTTT CASSPQTGGETEAFF
TRBJ2-7 TRBD2 NA TRBV5-8 TGTGCCAGCAGCCGACAGCCCCTGGGGCTAGCGGGAGCCTACGAGCAGTACTTC CASSRQPLGLAGAYEQYF
TRBJ2-1 NA NA TRBV4-3 TGCGCCAGCAGCCAAGATCAAGCGTCCTACAATGAGCAGTTCTTC CASSQDQASYNEQFF